These 9 T cell receptor beta chains share one sample of origin, sequenced in a study of T cell responses to AZD1222 COVID-19 vaccine. The data were produced by immunoSEQ multiplex PCR, yet TCRdb's version contains in-frame clones alone and is incomplete. This table holds roughly 120,000 clones, 70% to 90% found once. The specimen comprised peripheral blood, sampled on day 0 of MenACWY control vaccination. The receptors stem from an adult in good health.

The genes are TRBV19 and TRBJ2-1, with D unclear. The V gene's germline CDR1 is LNHDA and CDR2 SQIVND (reference sequence). The ends were cut back, 1 base at V and 0 bases at J, with 7 bases in the middle. CDR3 length: 15 amino acids. The CDR3 loop reads CASSIGVGSYNEQFF. In nucleotides, the CDR3 is TGTGCCAGTAGTATAGGGGTAGGCTCCTACAATGAGCAGTTCTTC.

The chain has TRBV19 and TRBJ1-1, with D hard to call. V shed 3 bases and J shed 12 bases, with 11 bases lying between them. The CDR3 runs to 11 residues. The germline gives CDR1 LNHDA, CDR2 SQIVND (reference sequence). The CDR3 DNA reads TGTGCCAGTAGTATTGGATCAGGCCCTTTCTTT. This codes for CASSIGSGPFF.

This clone occurred a few times. The chain couples TRBV2 to TRBJ2-7, with 8 nucleotides matching TRBD2. The CDR3 consists of 15 residues. Germline-derived CDR1 and CDR2 are SNHLY and FYNNEI. Trimming at V came to 2 bases and at J to 0 bases, leaving 3 bases not matched to a gene. The CDR3 DNA reads as TGTGCCAGCAGTGAATTCGGGGGGGGCTCCTACGAGCAGTACTTC. This encodes CASSEFGGGSYEQYF.

This chain links TRBV11-3 with TRBJ1-2, with 7 bases that match TRBD1. Per the germline V gene, CDR1 is SGHNT and CDR2 is YENEEA. Trimming removed 6 bases from V and 0 bases from J; junction bases left unmatched: 10. CDR3 length: 16 amino acids. The CDR3, as DNA: TGTGCCAGCAGTTCCCGCTCCACAGGGGCTAACTATGGCTACACCTTC. Its translation: CASSSRSTGANYGYTF.

This clone was observed once. The genes are TRBV9 and TRBJ2-3, with 8 bases matching TRBD2. Germline CDR1 SGDLS, CDR2 YYNGEE. Germline trimming cut 3 bases from V and 2 bases from J; bases unmatched to any gene: 8. CDR3 size: 16 residues. CDR3 in DNA: TGTGCCAGCAGCGCCGCGAGCGGGGGCTACACAGATACGCAGTATTTT. Encoded protein: CASSAASGGYTDTQYF. The full variable domain, with the rest looked up from reference TRBV9 and TRBJ2-3, is DSGVTQTPKHLITATGQRVTLRCSPRSGDLSVYWYQQSLDQGLQFLIQYYNGEERAKGNILERFSAQQFPDLHSELNLSSLELGDSALYFCASSAASGGYTDTQYFGPGTRLTVL.

The chain uses TRBV5-1 and TRBJ1-2, with 8 bases aligning to TRBD1. The J segment lost 8 bases and the V segment lost 2 bases, leaving 11 bases of the junction unmatched. The germline V gene has CDR1 SGHRS and CDR2 YFSETQ. This CDR3 is built from 15 residues. CDR3 sequence: CASSFAQGQDGGYTF. In DNA form, the CDR3 reads TGCGCCAGCAGCTTCGCCCAGGGACAGGACGGCGGCTACACCTTC. Based on the CDR3 plus reference TRBV5-1 and TRBJ1-2, the full variable domain is KAGVTQTPRYLIKTRGQQVTLSCSPISGHRSVSWYQQTPGQGLQFLFEYFSETQRNKGNFPGRFSGRQFSNSRSEMNVSTLELGDSALYLCASSFAQGQDGGYTFGSGTRLTVV.

CDR3 nucleotide sequence: TGTGCCAGTAGTATTTCGTATTGGCGCGGGGGGTCAAAAAGCTCCTACGAGCAGTACTTC. Its translation is CASSISYWRGGSKSSYEQYF. This chain connects TRBV19 to TRBJ2-7; 8 positions match TRBD2. The germline gives CDR1 LNHDA, CDR2 SQIVND (reference sequence). With 3 bases clipped from V and 0 bases from J, the junction kept 19 bases outside the gene matches. The CDR3 length is 20 residues.

This clone was counted once. V is TRBV21-1 and J is TRBJ2-3; TRBD1, the table's D call, was not compared with the DNA. TRBV21-1 is recorded as a pseudogene. The CDR3 sequence is 16 residues long. The CDR3: CASSLDRGPSTDTQYF. DNA for the CDR3: TGTGCCAGCAGCCTGGACAGGGGCCCTAGCACAGATACGCAGTATTTT.

The rearrangement uses TRBV4-1 and TRBJ1-4; 10 nucleotides match TRBD1. The CDR3 is 15 residues long. Germline trimming cut 4 bases from V and 7 bases from J; bases unmatched to any gene: 6. CDR1 and CDR2 (germline): MGHRA, YSYEKL. CDR3 residues: CASSLGQGVIEKLFF. CDR3 in DNA: TGCGCCAGCAGCCTAGGACAGGGGGTTATTGAAAAACTGTTTTTT.